These T cell receptor beta chains were read from a single sample in a study of T cells in Graves' hyperthyroidism and ophthalmopathy. TCRdb re-derived calls from the multiplex PCR reads in MiXCR, one entry per CDR3 protein. The sample contains 500,000 to 800,000 distinct CDR3 sequences, just under 45% of which appear only once. Specimen: peripheral blood or thyroid tissue (not recorded which). Every receptor here comes from an adult man with Graves' disease, either hyperthyroidism or ophthalmopathy (not recorded which). Each CDR3 is given with its conserved first and last residue. D genes are given only for firm matches.

D	V	J	CDR3
TRBD1	TRBV20-1	TRBJ1-6	CSARGRTGHNSPLHF
.	TRBV5-1	TRBJ1-6	CASSQDSYSPLHF
.	TRBV7-9	TRBJ2-7	CASSSPGDSYEQYF
.	TRBV15	TRBJ1-4	CATSNGRTNEKLFF
.	TRBV29-1	TRBJ1-5	CSVATASQPQHF
.	TRBV10-3	TRBJ2-7	CAISDSVGRSYEQYF
TRBD1	TRBV20-1	TRBJ2-7	CSARGDRYSNEQYF
.	TRBV2	TRBJ1-2	CASSLWGTYGYTF
.	TRBV10-3	TRBJ1-5	CAINPREGDQPQHF
TRBD2	TRBV29-1	TRBJ2-2	CSERGLAGDGCGELFF
TRBD1	TRBV15	TRBJ1-4	CATSRLTGFNEKLFF
TRBD2	TRBV10-3	TRBJ2-2	CAIRELAGPTGELFF
TRBD1	TRBV25-1	TRBJ1-4	CASSESGDRGEKLFF
.	TRBV2	TRBJ1-1	CASSPGILTEAFF
.	TRBV2	TRBJ1-5	CASRGHRDSSNQPQHF
.	TRBV15	TRBJ1-3	CATSRDRQGRGNTIYF
.	TRBV29-1	TRBJ1-1	CSGTVSNTEAFF
TRBD2	TRBV7-2	TRBJ2-2	CASSVPSGGGGELFF
.	TRBV7-6	TRBJ1-6	CASSLIGTRSDSPLHF
TRBD1	TRBV10-2	TRBJ1-2	CASNGQGVNYGYTF
.	TRBV2	TRBJ1-1	CASSSWSNTEAFF
TRBD1	TRBV7-9	TRBJ2-7	CASSFRDRGDYDEQYF
TRBD1	TRBV24-1	TRBJ1-5	CATSSTESTGAPQPQHF
.	TRBV7-8	TRBJ2-7	CASSFPLGANDYEQYF
.	TRBV29-1	TRBJ1-4	CSQSTGAGGNEKLFF
.	TRBV25-1	TRBJ1-2	CASSDRSDYGYTF
.	TRBV29-1	TRBJ2-5	CSVARLGRQTQYF
.	TRBV15	TRBJ2-2	CATSRGGTGELFF
.	TRBV15	TRBJ1-6	CATSSFEGGALHF
.	TRBV6-5	TRBJ2-7	CASSYSDKVYEQYF
.	TRBV29-1	TRBJ1-5	CSVEVDSNQPQHF
TRBD1	TRBV2	TRBJ2-5	CASSETTGGTPTQYF
.	TRBV12-3/TRBV12-4	TRBJ2-5	CASSFSSLETQYF
.	TRBV7-2	TRBJ1-4	CASSLSTAGDEKLFF
.	TRBV10-2	TRBJ2-7	CASKSGTVFSYEQYF
.	TRBV9	TRBJ2-7	CASSQGPQSTSEQYF
.	TRBV19	TRBJ2-7	CASSDQRRSYEQYF
.	TRBV25-1	TRBJ1-1	CASSESAGPGTEAFF
.	TRBV7-2	TRBJ1-6	CASSLERGSPLHF
.	TRBV6-5	TRBJ1-1	CASSYEGYDTEAFF
.	TRBV10-3	TRBJ1-5	CASTQWGGRINQPQHF
.	TRBV7-9	TRBJ1-4	CASSLSSLTNEKLFF
.	TRBV7-8	TRBJ1-6	CASSLVPRGLGYNSPLHF
.	TRBV2	TRBJ1-6	CASNPGNSYNSPLHF
.	TRBV7-9	TRBJ1-6	CASSLAGVSPLHF
TRBD1	TRBV10-3	TRBJ1-6	CAISELTGSANSPLHF
.	TRBV10-3	TRBJ1-3	CAISESGGSGNTIYF
.	TRBV25-1	TRBJ1-2	CASRPAGLGYGYTF
.	TRBV29-1	TRBJ1-1	CSLGQVRAFF
.	TRBV20-1	TRBJ2-5	CSRDGETQYF
TRBD1	TRBV9	TRBJ2-5	CASSAGGTGGPRETQYF
.	TRBV19	TRBJ1-1	CASSLRPPSGLNTEAFF
.	TRBV7-8	TRBJ2-5	CASSQDQTLQETQYF